Each of the 28 T cell receptor beta chains below was sequenced from the same sample in a study of cytomegalovirus exposure and HLA in healthy donors. Primers for the PCR totalled 60 Vbeta and 13 Jbeta. TCRdb's copy holds only in-frame clones and misses some; the assay was immunoSEQ multiplex PCR. This sample has around 150,000 clones; roughly 86% occur once, and the top ten carry around 0.51%. Specimen: PBMCs. The receptors here all came from a middle-aged woman in good health and CMV-seronegative.

The sample holds one count of this clone. The genes are TRBV28 and TRBJ2-1, with 11 bases that match TRBD2. Germline CDR1 MDHEN, CDR2 SYDVKM. After removal of 5 bases from V and 2 bases from J, the junction contained 2 bases not matched to a gene. CDR3 length equals 15 residues. The CDR3 sequence: CASSAGLAAYNEQFF. CDR3 DNA: TGTGCCAGCAGTGCGGGACTAGCGGCCTACAATGAGCAGTTCTTC.

Comment on this clone: Other DNA sequences in the sample encode the same CDR3. This sequence joins TRBV5-1 and TRBJ1-1; D remains unclear. The V and J ends lost 0 bases and 1 base respectively, with 7 bases between them. The CDR3 consists of 14 residues. CDR1 SGHRS and CDR2 YFSETQ come from the germline V gene. The CDR3 reads CASSLGSGNTEAFF. The CDR3 DNA reads TGCGCCAGCAGCTTGGGGTCGGGGAACACTGAAGCTTTCTTT.

The chain combines TRBV5-1 with TRBJ2-5, with 11 bases lining up with TRBD2. This CDR3 contains 15 residues. The V and J ends lost 0 bases and 5 bases, in that order; junction bases with no gene match: 3. The germline V gene has CDR1 SGHRS and CDR2 YFSETQ. The CDR3 nucleotides are TGCGCCAGCAGCTTGGCGGCTAGCGGGAGGGAGACCCAGTACTTC. The encoded protein is CASSLAASGRETQYF.

The chain is built from TRBV11-3 and TRBJ2-7; D is perhaps TRBD2 (5 bases). Germline V gene sequence: CDR1 SGHNT, CDR2 YENEEA. The CDR3 runs to 14 residues. Trimming took 1 base from V and 2 from J, leaving 9 bases between them. This CDR3 is CASSLGGRTYEQYF. The CDR3, as DNA: TGTGCCAGCAGCTTAGGCGGGCGAACCTACGAGCAGTACTTC.

This clone was recorded once. The chain couples TRBV7-2 to TRBJ2-5, with a possible D match to TRBD2 (5 bases). Trimming left V 1 base short and J 4 bases short, with 10 bases between. This CDR3 contains 14 residues. Germline CDR1 and CDR2: SGHTA and FQGNSA. CDR3 loop: CASSLETGIETQYF. In nucleotides, the CDR3 is TGTGCCAGCAGCTTAGAAACGGGGATAGAGACCCAGTACTTC.

This clone was observed a few times. CDR3 residues: CAARGGTEAFF. CDR3 nucleotides: TGTGCCGCGAGGGGGGGTACTGAAGCTTTCTTT. The V call is TRBV6-1, the J call TRBJ1-1, with D tentatively TRBD1 (6 bases). The V end lost 11 bases, the J end lost 5 bases, and 12 bases lay between the germline ends. The germline V gene encodes CDR1 MNHNS and CDR2 SASEGT. The CDR3 sequence is 11 residues long.

The chain is built from TRBV7-9 and TRBJ2-1; 8 bases fit TRBD2. V trimming: 2 bases; J trimming: 1 base; junction bases outside the gene matches: 1. Germline V CDR1 and CDR2: SEHNR, FQNEAQ (reference sequence). The CDR3 is made up of 15 amino acids. CDR3 nucleotide sequence: TGTGCCAGCAGCTTATTAGCGGGATCCTACAATGAGCAGTTCTTC. Translation gives CASSLLAGSYNEQFF.

V gene TRBV5-1 combines with J gene TRBJ2-1; 11 bases agree with TRBD2. The CDR3 sequence is 15 residues long. Germline trimming cut 3 bases from V and 7 bases from J; bases unmatched to any gene: 6. Germline V CDR1 and CDR2: SGHRS, YFSETQ. The CDR3 sequence is CASSSGTSGVNEQFF. The CDR3 nucleotides are TGCGCCAGCAGCTCTGGGACTAGCGGAGTTAATGAGCAGTTCTTC.

Regarding this clone: One end of the junction is discordant with germline, which a read error may explain. Other DNA sequences from this sample encode an identical CDR3 as well. The rearrangement joins TRBV5-1 to TRBJ2-3; 13 nucleotides line up with TRBD2. Germline CDR1 and CDR2: SGHRS and YFSETQ. The CDR3 length is 19 residues. The CDR3 loop is CASSSRTSGSTRGTDTQYF. DNA for the CDR3: TGCGCCAGCAGCTCACGGACTAGCGGGAGTACTCGGGGCACTGATACGCAGTATTTT.

The count of this clone is one. The rearrangement links TRBV11-3 to TRBJ1-1; D gene uncertain. V lost 1 base to trimming and J lost 11 bases, with 17 bases between them. The germline V gene encodes CDR1 SGHNT and CDR2 YENEEA. CDR3 length: 14 residues. CDR3 bases: TGTGCCAGCAGCTTAGTTTCGGGGTCGGCGGGCGCTTTCTTT. Protein: CASSLVSGSAGAFF.

The chain recombines TRBV19 with TRBJ2-5; a weak D match, TRBD2 (6 bases). The ends were cut back, 5 bases at V and 2 bases at J, with 15 bases in the middle. The CDR3 is 15 residues long. Germline CDR1 reads LNHDA; CDR2 reads SQIVND (reference sequence). In DNA form, the CDR3 reads TGTGCCAGTAGTTTGATTAGCGGACCACAAGAGACCCAGTACTTC. Translation gives CASSLISGPQETQYF.

This chain uses TRBV11-2 with TRBJ2-1; 12 nucleotides line up with TRBD1. CDR1 is SGHAT, CDR2 FQNNGV, per germline. The V segment lost 5 bases and the J segment 8 bases; nucleotides outside the gene matches: 10. The CDR3 contains 16 residues. DNA of the CDR3: TGTGCCAGCAGCCAGGGGACAGGGGGCTTTATCGATGAGCAGTTCTTC. This gives the protein CASSQGTGGFIDEQFF.

V usage is TRBV27 and J usage is TRBJ2-1, with 15 bases matching TRBD2. CDR1 MNHEY and CDR2 SMNVEV come from the germline V gene (reference sequence). The V gene end was trimmed by 5 bases and the J gene end by 7 bases; junction bases not matched to a gene: 15. This CDR3 has 19 amino acids. The CDR3 reads CASSGRTSGRVHLRNEQFF. CDR3 sequence (DNA): TGTGCCAGCAGTGGACGGACTAGCGGGAGGGTTCATTTGAGGAATGAGCAGTTCTTC.

The V call is TRBV5-1, the J call TRBJ1-5, with no clear D. This CDR3 is 14 amino acids long. Per the germline V gene, CDR1 is SGHRS and CDR2 is YFSETQ. The germline V and J ends were trimmed by 0 bases and 3 bases, with 7 bases remaining between them. Here the CDR3 DNA reads TGCGCCAGCAGCTTGGGGGGAGCCAATCAGCCCCAGCATTTT. Translation: CASSLGGANQPQHF. Complete variable domain (other parts from reference TRBV5-1 and TRBJ1-5): KAGVTQTPRYLIKTRGQQVTLSCSPISGHRSVSWYQQTPGQGLQFLFEYFSETQRNKGNFPGRFSGRQFSNSRSEMNVSTLELGDSALYLCASSLGGANQPQHFGDGTRLSIL.

The chain couples TRBV7-2 to TRBJ1-1; TRBD1 might be the D (6 bases). The V end lost 1 base, the J end lost 4 bases, and 13 bases lay between the germline ends. The CDR3 contains 15 residues. Germline assignment: CDR1 SGHTA and CDR2 FQGNSA. The CDR3 reads CASSLGQGLFTEAFF. The DNA for the CDR3 is TGTGCCAGCAGCTTAGGGCAGGGGTTATTCACTGAAGCTTTCTTT.

The genes are TRBV27 and TRBJ2-6, with a tentative D call TRBD2 (5 bases). Germline loops: CDR1 MNHEY, CDR2 SMNVEV (reference sequence). The V gene lost 6 bases and the J gene lost 0 bases, with 9 bases spanning the gap. CDR3 length: 15 residues. The CDR3 sequence: CASRGSSSGANVLTF. DNA of the CDR3: TGTGCCAGCAGGGGGAGTAGCTCTGGGGCCAACGTCCTGACTTTC.

This clone has a single count. This chain connects TRBV27 to TRBJ2-3, with 9 bases lining up with TRBD1. There are 13 residues in the CDR3. V shed 6 bases, J shed 6 bases, and the junction held 4 bases outside the gene matches. CDR1 is MNHEY and CDR2 is SMNVEV in the germline V gene (reference sequence). The CDR3 loop reads CASRGQGRDTQYF. CDR3 nucleotides: TGTGCCAGCAGGGGACAGGGTCGCGATACGCAGTATTTT.

V and J are TRBV6-5 and TRBJ2-5; D is possibly TRBD1 (6 bases). CDR1 is MNHEY, CDR2 SVGAGI, per germline. CDR3 length: 13 residues. Trimming took 4 bases from V and 3 from J, leaving 9 bases between them. The CDR3: CASSWTEKETQYF. In nucleotides, the CDR3 is TGTGCCAGCAGTTGGACAGAAAAAGAGACCCAGTACTTC.

The chain carries TRBV7-2 and TRBJ2-1; 11 nucleotides line up with TRBD2. Germline V gene sequence: CDR1 SGHTA, CDR2 FQGNSA. V gave up 1 base and J gave up 7 bases; unmatched junction bases: 9. This CDR3 is built from 17 residues. The CDR3 bases are TGTGCCAGCAGCTTAGTGGGAGTAGCGGGAGGGCATAATGAGCAGTTCTTC. Protein: CASSLVGVAGGHNEQFF.

The J gene is TRBJ2-3, the V gene TRBV6-6; TRBD2 aligns across 7 bases. Germline-derived CDR1 and CDR2 are MNHNY and SVGAGI (reference sequence). V was clipped by 8 bases and J by 0 bases; unmatched bases: 5. This CDR3 contains 14 residues. The CDR3 nucleotides read TGTGCCAGCCGGGGGGAGATAAGCACAGATACGCAGTATTTT. It is translated as CASRGEISTDTQYF.

V is TRBV29-1 and J is TRBJ2-1; TRBD2 aligns across 14 bases. This CDR3 region has 16 residues. Looked up from germline, CDR1 is SQVTM and CDR2 is ANQGSEA. V shed 6 bases and J 7 bases; nucleotides not matched to a gene: 11. The CDR3 region is CSVPFRTSGRINEQFF. The CDR3 DNA follows: TGCAGCGTCCCTTTCCGGACTAGCGGGAGGATTAATGAGCAGTTCTTC.

The CDR3 is CASRMGQLNTEAFF. Written as DNA, the CDR3 is TGTGCCAGTAGAATGGGGCAGTTGAACACTGAAGCTTTCTTT. The chain joins TRBV28 to TRBJ1-1; D perhaps matches TRBD1 (5 bases). Trimming left V 9 bases short and J 0 bases short, with 14 bases between. The CDR3 length is 14 residues. Germline V gene lookup returns CDR1 MDHEN and CDR2 SYDVKM. Complete variable domain (other parts from reference TRBV28 and TRBJ1-1): DVKVTQSSRYLVKRTGEKVFLECVQDMDHENMFWYRQDPGLGLRLIYFSYDVKMKEKGDIPEGYSVSREKKERFSLILESASTNQTSMYLCASRMGQLNTEAFFGQGTRLTVV.

The J gene is TRBJ1-2, the V gene TRBV30; 7 nucleotides align to TRBD1. Germline CDR1 GTSNPN, CDR2 SVGIG (reference sequence). V was pared by 4 bases and J by 6 bases, with 8 bases of the junction left unmatched. The CDR3 sequence is 13 residues long. DNA for the CDR3: TGTGCCTGGACCCAGGGGGTGTGGAATGGCTACACCTTC. Amino acids: CAWTQGVWNGYTF.

V gene TRBV4-2 combines with J gene TRBJ1-5; D may be TRBD1 (5 bases). Trimming shortened V by 4 bases and J by 7 bases, and 14 bases separated the two germline ends. The CDR3 runs 14 residues. Germline V gene data show CDR1 as LGHNA and CDR2 as YNFKEQ. CDR3 DNA: TGTGCCAGCAGCCCCCGGGCCGGGGGGCAGCCCCAGCATTTT. Its protein is CASSPRAGGQPQHF.

The chain links TRBV7-2 to TRBJ2-1; 7 bases align to TRBD2. V shed 4 bases and J 4 bases; nucleotides not matched to a gene: 7. Per the germline V gene, CDR1 is SGHTA and CDR2 is FQGNSA. This CDR3 is 15 amino acids long. This chain's CDR3 is CASSSAGVGYNEQFF. CDR3 coding DNA: TGTGCCAGCAGCTCCGCGGGAGTGGGGTACAATGAGCAGTTCTTC.

The chain carries TRBV19 and TRBJ2-1, with TRBD2 identical over 14 bases. The V gene end was trimmed by 5 bases and the J gene end by 9 bases; junction bases not matched to a gene: 9. The CDR3 contains 16 residues. Germline CDR1 reads LNHDA; CDR2 reads SQIVND (reference sequence). The CDR3 loop is CASSVPGLAGVFEQFF. As DNA, the CDR3 is TGTGCCAGTAGTGTTCCGGGACTAGCGGGAGTATTTGAGCAGTTCTTC.

CDR3 in amino acids: CASRPGLASNNEQFF. In nucleotides, the CDR3 is TGTGCCAGCAGGCCTGGACTAGCGAGCAACAATGAGCAGTTCTTC. J is TRBJ2-1 and V is TRBV2; TRBD2 matches 9 bases. Germline V lookup: CDR1 SNHLY, CDR2 FYNNEI. Unmatched junction bases numbered 8, after V lost 6 bases and J lost 5 bases. CDR3 length equals 15 residues.

This clone was counted between two and nine times. The V call is TRBV6-5, the J call TRBJ2-3; D is undetermined. Germline V gene lookup returns CDR1 MNHEY and CDR2 SVGAGI. V was clipped by 4 bases and J by 1 base, with 12 bases between them. CDR3 length: 15 residues. Here the CDR3 DNA reads TGTGCCAGCAGTTCGACCTTAGAGGGCACAGATACGCAGTATTTT. Translated: CASSSTLEGTDTQYF.